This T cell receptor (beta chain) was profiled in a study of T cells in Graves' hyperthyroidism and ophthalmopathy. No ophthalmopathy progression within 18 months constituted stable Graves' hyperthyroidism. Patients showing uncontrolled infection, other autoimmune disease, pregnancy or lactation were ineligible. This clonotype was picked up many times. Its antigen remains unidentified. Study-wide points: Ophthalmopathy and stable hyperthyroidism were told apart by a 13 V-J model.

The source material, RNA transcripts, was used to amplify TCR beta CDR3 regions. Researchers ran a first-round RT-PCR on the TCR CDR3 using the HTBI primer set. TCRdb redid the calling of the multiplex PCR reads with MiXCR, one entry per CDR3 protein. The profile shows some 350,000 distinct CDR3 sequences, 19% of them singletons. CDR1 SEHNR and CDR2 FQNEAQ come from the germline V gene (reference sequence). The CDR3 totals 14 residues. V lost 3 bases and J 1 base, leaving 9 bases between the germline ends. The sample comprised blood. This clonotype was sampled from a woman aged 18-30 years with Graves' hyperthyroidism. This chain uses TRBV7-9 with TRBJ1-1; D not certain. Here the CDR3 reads CASSLGMTNTEAFF. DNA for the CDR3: TGTGCCAGCAGCTTGGGTATGACGAACACTGAAGCTTTCTTT.